The 28 T cell receptor beta chains below come from one sample, sequenced in a study of T cell responses to AZD1222 COVID-19 vaccine. Produced via immunoSEQ multiplex PCR; TCRdb's table is partial and in-frame only. The data show about 140,000 clones, 85% to 90% seen once. The starting material was peripheral blood, obtained on day 0 of AZD1222 vaccination. These receptor sequences come from an adult in good health.

The V and J genes are TRBV7-9 and TRBJ1-2, with D possibly being TRBD1 (5 bases). In germline, CDR1 is SEHNR, CDR2 FQNEAQ (reference sequence). V lost 1 base to trimming and J lost 1 base, with 10 bases between them. This CDR3 has 15 amino acids. CDR3 sequence (DNA): TGTGCCAGCAGCTTAGGGTACAGGAGTAACTATGGCTACACCTTC. Translated, it gives CASSLGYRSNYGYTF.

The chain employs TRBV4-3 and TRBJ1-1; no clear D gene. CDR1 is LGHNA, CDR2 YSLEER, per germline. The ends were cut back, 0 bases at V and 2 bases at J, with 7 bases in the middle. The CDR3 is made up of 14 amino acids. The CDR3 sequence is CASSQDPRNTEAFF. In DNA form, the CDR3 reads TGCGCCAGCAGCCAAGATCCCCGAAACACTGAAGCTTTCTTT.

The V call is TRBV7-9, the J call TRBJ1-3; D possibly corresponds to TRBD1 (5 bases). Germline loops: CDR1 SEHNR, CDR2 FQNEAQ (reference sequence). This CDR3 region has 15 residues. V was pared by 0 bases and J by 0 bases, with 6 bases between. The CDR3 sequence is CASSLADSSGNTIYF. CDR3 nucleotides: TGTGCCAGCAGCTTAGCAGACAGCTCTGGAAACACCATATATTTT. The full variable domain, with the rest looked up from reference TRBV7-9 and TRBJ1-3, is DTGVSQNPRHKITKRGQNVTFRCDPISEHNRLYWYRQTLGQGPEFLTYFQNEAQLEKSRLLSDRFSAERPKGSFSTLEIQRTEQGDSAMYLCASSLADSSGNTIYFGEGSWLTVV.

The CDR3 protein is CASSPRRGNEQFF. In DNA, the CDR3 is TGTGCCAGCAGCCCGAGACGCGGTAATGAGCAGTTCTTC. V and J are TRBV7-3 and TRBJ2-1; D is uncertain. Germline V CDR1 and CDR2: SGHTA, FQGTGA. CDR3 size: 13 residues. V was shortened by 5 bases and J by 7 bases, with 12 bases between the two germline ends.

This sequence joins TRBV27 and TRBJ2-7; D ambiguous. The CDR3 runs to 13 residues. Germline values: CDR1 MNHEY, CDR2 SMNVEV (reference sequence). Trimming took 3 bases from V and 4 from J, leaving 10 bases between them. CDR3 bases: TGTGCCAGCAGTTTTTACCCTTCTTACGAGCAGTACTTC. It yields the protein CASSFYPSYEQYF.

This clone was observed a single time. The chain has TRBV19 and TRBJ2-2, with 15 bases lining up with TRBD2. Trimming at V came to 5 bases and at J to 8 bases, leaving 9 bases not matched to a gene. The CDR3 consists of 17 residues. Germline CDR1 and CDR2: LNHDA and SQIVND (reference sequence). The CDR3 region is CASSPGLAGGPTGELFF. DNA of the CDR3: TGTGCCAGTAGTCCCGGACTAGCGGGAGGGCCAACGGGGGAGCTGTTTTTT.

The CDR3 DNA reads as TGTGCCAGCAGCCCCGGACAGGGACCGGAAAAACTGTTTTTT. It yields the protein CASSPGQGPEKLFF. This chain uses TRBV3-1 (or the pseudogene TRBV3-2) with TRBJ1-4; 8 nucleotides line up with TRBD1. The CDR3 runs to 14 residues. The germline CDR1 and CDR2 sequences are LGHDT and YNNKEL (reference sequence). Trimming took 4 bases from V and 8 from J; bases not matched to a gene: 6.

This chain joins TRBV7-6 and TRBJ2-1, with 9 bases fitting TRBD1. Germline V lookup: CDR1 SGHVS, CDR2 FNYEAQ. J was trimmed by 4 bases and V by 4 bases; bases with no gene match: 5. CDR3 length equals 15 residues. CDR3 loop: CASSWRDRAYNEQFF. The CDR3 nucleotides are TGTGCCAGCAGCTGGCGGGACAGGGCTTACAATGAGCAGTTCTTC.

The V call is TRBV7-2, the J call TRBJ1-3, with 9 bases lining up with TRBD1. Germline V gene data show CDR1 as SGHTA and CDR2 as FQGNSA. CDR3 size: 18 residues. Trimming cost V 2 bases and J 0 bases; bases outside gene matches: 8. CDR3 protein: CASSLRDRASFSGNTIYF. The CDR3 nucleotides are TGTGCCAGCAGCTTAAGGGACAGGGCTTCCTTCTCTGGAAACACCATATATTTT.

This clone was picked up a small number of times. The gene calls are TRBV3-1 (or the pseudogene TRBV3-2) and TRBJ1-4; 11 nucleotides agree with TRBD1. CDR1 LGHDT and CDR2 YNNKEL come from the germline V gene (reference sequence). This CDR3 has 17 amino acids. V was pared by 4 bases and J by 7 bases, with 11 bases of the junction left unmatched. The CDR3 nucleotides are TGTGCCAGCAGCCCACATTTCGGACAGGGGGCGCGTGAAAAACTGTTTTTT. Its translation is CASSPHFGQGAREKLFF.

This rearrangement joins TRBV7-9 to TRBJ2-3; D tentatively fits TRBD1 or TRBD2 (5 bases each). The V gene lost 5 bases and the J gene lost 1 base, with 13 bases spanning the gap. The CDR3 loop spans 15 amino acids. The V gene's germline CDR1 is SEHNR and CDR2 FQNEAQ (reference sequence). The CDR3 protein is CASSNPGPRTDTQYF. The DNA for the CDR3 is TGTGCCAGCAGCAATCCGGGACCCCGCACAGATACGCAGTATTTT.

This chain links TRBV6-1 with TRBJ2-1; 10 bases fit TRBD2. The CDR3 is made up of 15 amino acids. Germline CDR1 and CDR2: MNHNS and SASEGT. The trim removed 0 bases at V and 4 bases at J, leaving 0 bases unmatched. In nucleotides, the CDR3 is TGTGCCAGCAGTGAAGCAGCGGGAGGGTACAATGAGCAGTTCTTC. It codes for CASSEAAGGYNEQFF.

The chain links TRBV7-6 to TRBJ2-5, with D uncertain. The CDR3 extends over 16 amino acids. The V gene lost 5 bases and the J gene lost 2 bases, with 18 bases spanning the gap. Germline V gene sequence: CDR1 SGHVS, CDR2 FNYEAQ. This CDR3 reads CASSRDHSVRQETQYF. For the CDR3, the DNA is TGTGCCAGCAGCCGCGACCATTCAGTCAGGCAAGAGACCCAGTACTTC. The entire variable domain, with the rest obtained from reference TRBV7-6 and TRBJ2-5, is as follows: GAGVSQSPRYKVTKRGQDVALRCDPISGHVSLYWYRQALGQGPEFLTYFNYEAQQDKSGLPNDRFSAERPEGSISTLTIQRTEQRDSAMYRCASSRDHSVRQETQYFGPGTRLLVL.

The count of this clone is one. This rearrangement joins TRBV4-1 to TRBJ1-2, with D uncertain. The germline V gene has CDR1 MGHRA and CDR2 YSYEKL. This CDR3 region has 16 residues. V was pared by 2 bases and J by 1 base, with 14 bases between. The CDR3 loop is CASSQPARGINYGYTF. CDR3 in DNA: TGCGCCAGCAGCCAACCCGCCAGAGGGATTAACTATGGCTACACCTTC.

This chain connects TRBV3-1 (or the pseudogene TRBV3-2) to TRBJ1-6; tentative D call: TRBD1 (5 bases). CDR3 size: 13 residues. The V end was cut by 4 bases, the J end by 7 bases, with 8 bases between. CDR1 is LGHDT, CDR2 YNNKEL, per germline (reference sequence). The CDR3 here is CASSRGENSPLHF. The CDR3 DNA reads TGTGCCAGCAGCCGGGGGGAAAATTCACCCCTCCACTTT.

The V gene is TRBV6-5, the J gene TRBJ1-1; D remains unclear. V was shortened by 2 bases and J by 5 bases, with 12 bases between the two germline ends. There are 14 residues in the CDR3. Germline loops: CDR1 MNHEY, CDR2 SVGAGI. The CDR3 sequence: CASSYPRKVTEAFF. The DNA of the CDR3 is TGTGCCAGCAGTTACCCCAGAAAAGTTACTGAAGCTTTCTTT.

The rearrangement uses TRBV10-3 and TRBJ2-2, with a possible D match to TRBD1 (6 bases). The CDR3 totals 16 residues. Trimming shortened V by 2 bases and J by 6 bases, and 16 bases separated the two germline ends. Germline-derived CDR1 and CDR2 are ENHRY and SYGVKD. CDR3 DNA sequence: TGTGCCATCAGTGAGAAGGGGGACCTAAAGGCCGGGGAGCTGTTTTTT. Its translation: CAISEKGDLKAGELFF.

The chain links TRBV4-3 to TRBJ2-4; 7 nucleotides line up with TRBD1. Trimming took 0 bases from V and 0 from J; bases not matched to a gene: 5. Germline V CDR1 and CDR2: LGHNA, YSLEER. The CDR3 covers 17 residues. The chain's CDR3 is CASSQDQGERAKNIQYF. CDR3 sequence (DNA): TGCGCCAGCAGCCAAGATCAGGGGGAGAGAGCCAAAAACATTCAGTACTTC.

This chain connects TRBV11-3 to TRBJ1-2; possibly TRBD1 for D (6 bases). CDR1 and CDR2 from the germline V gene are SGHNT and YENEEA. The CDR3 consists of 13 residues. V gave up 5 bases and J gave up 2 bases, with 9 bases separating them. CDR3 sequence reads: CASSATGNYGYTF. The CDR3 DNA is TGTGCCAGCAGCGCCACAGGGAACTATGGCTACACCTTC.

This rearrangement joins TRBV30 to TRBJ1-1; D call uncertain. V lost 0 bases, J lost 7 bases, and 6 bases lay in between. The CDR3 totals 11 residues. The germline V gene has CDR1 GTSNPN and CDR2 SVGIG (reference sequence). The CDR3 DNA follows: TGTGCCTGGAGTGTATCCGTTGAAGCTTTCTTT. This sequence encodes CAWSVSVEAFF.

The chain uses TRBV7-7 and TRBJ1-2; 7 positions match TRBD1. Germline CDR1 is SSHAT and CDR2 is FNYEAQ (reference sequence). The CDR3 sequence is 13 residues long. CDR3 protein: CAIWDRLRYGYTF. The DNA of the CDR3 is TGTGCTATCTGGGACAGACTTCGGTATGGCTACACCTTC.

This chain joins TRBV5-1 and TRBJ2-3; 10 nucleotides match TRBD2. V lost 4 bases, J lost 4 bases, and 12 bases stayed unmatched. CDR3 length equals 17 residues. Germline CDR1 and CDR2: SGHRS and YFSETQ. CDR3 sequence reads: CASSPASGSVYSDTQYF. The CDR3, as DNA: TGCGCCAGCAGCCCCGCTAGCGGGAGTGTTTATTCAGATACGCAGTATTTT.

This clone occurred once. The rearrangement uses TRBV27 and TRBJ1-6; unclear D gene. CDR3 length equals 18 residues. With 6 bases removed from V and 0 bases from J, the gap between germline ends came to 18 bases. From germline, CDR1 is MNHEY and CDR2 SMNVEV (reference sequence). The CDR3 loop reads CASSAPVLLSSYNSPLHF. CDR3 sequence (DNA): TGTGCCAGCAGCGCCCCAGTACTGCTAAGCTCCTATAATTCACCCCTCCACTTT.

The J gene is TRBJ1-2, the V gene TRBV14, with 11 bases that match TRBD1. The CDR3 runs 16 residues. V shed 1 base, J shed 3 bases, and the junction held 4 bases outside the gene matches. The V gene's germline CDR1 is SGHDN and CDR2 FVKESK. The CDR3 sequence is CASSQAWGQGDYGYTF. DNA of the CDR3: TGTGCCAGCAGCCAAGCTTGGGGACAGGGGGACTATGGCTACACCTTC.

This clone was found a few times. The chain uses TRBV28 and TRBJ1-1, with D perhaps TRBD1 (6 bases). Per germline, CDR1 MDHEN and CDR2 SYDVKM. The V and J ends lost 6 bases and 8 bases respectively, with 13 bases between them. CDR3 length: 12 amino acids. For the CDR3, the DNA is TGTGCCAGCAGCCGAGACAGGAACGAAGCTTTCTTT. Amino acids: CASSRDRNEAFF.

V usage is TRBV4-1 and J usage is TRBJ1-2; D may be TRBD1 (6 bases). Trimming left V 3 bases short and J 2 bases short, with 13 bases between. The CDR3 is made up of 15 amino acids. CDR1 and CDR2 (germline): MGHRA, YSYEKL. CDR3 amino acids: CASSQAGTQNYGYTF. The CDR3, as DNA: TGCGCCAGCAGCCAGGCCGGGACACAGAACTATGGCTACACCTTC.

The J gene is TRBJ2-1, the V gene TRBV3-1 (or the pseudogene TRBV3-2); 10 bases fit TRBD2. Germline CDR1 and CDR2: LGHDT and YNNKEL (reference sequence). The CDR3 is 17 amino acids. With V trimmed by 0 bases and J by 5 bases, 7 bases remained unmatched. CDR3 coding DNA: TGTGCCAGCAGCCAAGAGAACAGCGGGAGGGGGGACAATGAGCAGTTCTTC. This sequence encodes CASSQENSGRGDNEQFF.

The chain carries TRBV4-3 and TRBJ2-7; D is unclear. This CDR3 region has 15 residues. Germline V gene lookup returns CDR1 LGHNA and CDR2 YSLEER. Trimming stripped 0 bases from V and 0 bases from J, with 9 bases between. CDR3 sequence reads: CASSQELGNSYEQYF. The CDR3 DNA follows: TGCGCCAGCAGCCAAGAACTGGGAAACTCCTACGAGCAGTACTTC.